A single sample is the source of the 13 T cell receptor beta chains below, sequenced in a study of spatial heterogeneity in lung cancer. TCRdb analysed the 5' RACE reads with MiXCR anew, one entry per CDR3 protein. The data show roughly 91,000 distinct CDR3 sequences, more than 15% seen once. The time point was: sample taken at primary tumor resection. Tumor, nontumor lung or frozen PBMC supplied whole RNA, sequenced without sorting. The starting material was PBMCs, obtained at surgery. All receptors derive from a male donor with early-stage non-small cell lung cancer.

A few counts support this clonotype. The CDR3: CASSQGLGSGQPRAYEQYF. CDR3 coding DNA: TGTGCCAGCAGCCAAGGGCTAGGGAGCGGACAACCCCGGGCCTACGAGCAGTACTTC. The J gene is TRBJ2-7, the V gene TRBV3-1; D is perhaps TRBD1 or TRBD2 (5 bases each). V dropped 1 base and J dropped 2 bases, with 24 bases sitting between them. Germline loops: CDR1 LGHDT, CDR2 YNNKEL (reference sequence). The CDR3 totals 19 residues.

The gene calls are TRBV5-1 and TRBJ2-3; TRBD2 matches 7 bases. Germline CDR1 SGHRS, CDR2 YFSETQ. The V segment lost 4 bases and the J segment 0 bases; nucleotides outside the gene matches: 5. The CDR3 spans 15 residues. CDR3: CASSQGTTSTDTQYF. For the CDR3, the DNA is TGCGCCAGCAGCCAAGGGACTACTAGCACAGATACGCAGTATTTT.

DNA for the CDR3: TGTGCCAGCTTCCCTATAGGGGCCGGCTATGGCTACACCTTC. Translation gives CASFPIGAGYGYTF. The V and J genes are TRBV28 and TRBJ1-2; TRBD1 might be the D (5 bases). CDR3 size: 14 residues. The V gene's germline CDR1 is MDHEN and CDR2 SYDVKM. V lost 8 bases and J 4 bases, leaving 17 bases between the germline ends.

This chain uses TRBV6-1 with TRBJ1-2; the D is unclear. Per the germline V gene, CDR1 is MNHNS and CDR2 is SASEGT. V dropped 6 bases and J dropped 1 base, with 3 bases sitting between them. This CDR3 region has 11 residues. The CDR3 region has the DNA TGTGCCAGCAGGCATAACTATGGCTACACCTTC. Protein: CASRHNYGYTF.

This clonotype has ten or more counts. The J gene is TRBJ2-7, the V gene TRBV11-2; 7 bases agree with TRBD2. The CDR3 consists of 14 residues. V shed 5 bases, J shed 6 bases, and the junction held 10 bases outside the gene matches. Germline V gene lookup returns CDR1 SGHAT and CDR2 FQNNGV. The CDR3 protein is CASSPTRGRAEQYF. CDR3 nucleotides: TGTGCCAGCAGCCCTACTCGCGGGAGAGCCGAGCAGTACTTC.

The rearrangement links TRBV28 to TRBJ1-5; maybe TRBD1 (6 bases). V lost 5 bases and J lost 4, with 12 bases in between. The CDR3 is 14 amino acids. The V gene's germline CDR1 is MDHEN and CDR2 SYDVKM. The CDR3: CASSPGVGNQPQHF. CDR3 nucleotide sequence: TGTGCCAGCAGTCCAGGGGTGGGAAATCAGCCCCAGCATTTT.

This clonotype was found a few times. The chain uses TRBV7-3 and TRBJ2-4; 7 nucleotides match TRBD1. Per the germline V gene, CDR1 is SGHTA and CDR2 is FQGTGA. The V and J ends lost 5 bases and 1 base, in that order; junction bases with no gene match: 5. The CDR3 extends over 15 amino acids. CDR3 nucleotide sequence: TGTGCCAGCAGCCAGACGACAGGGGCCAAAAACATTCAGTACTTC. Translated: CASSQTTGAKNIQYF.

The rearrangement joins TRBV5-1 to TRBJ2-7; TRBD1 aligns across 10 bases. J lost 5 bases, V lost 4 bases, and 6 bases had no gene match. Germline values: CDR1 SGHRS, CDR2 YFSETQ. The CDR3 spans 14 residues. CDR3 loop: CASSRTGTGDEQYF. The CDR3 DNA reads as TGCGCCAGCAGCCGTACCGGGACAGGGGACGAGCAGTACTTC.

This clonotype has a handful of counts. The rearrangement links TRBV5-1 to TRBJ2-7; D is undetermined. This CDR3 is 13 amino acids long. Trimming took off 5 bases at V and 5 bases at J, with 14 bases between the two ends. Germline loops: CDR1 SGHRS, CDR2 YFSETQ. CDR3 nucleotides: TGCGCCAGCAGGAACCTTATAGGGCACGAGCAGTACTTC. The encoded protein is CASRNLIGHEQYF.

This clonotype was detected ten times or more. The chain has TRBV28 and TRBJ2-7; TRBD1 aligns across 8 bases. Germline V gene lookup returns CDR1 MDHEN and CDR2 SYDVKM. Trimming at V came to 3 bases and at J to 12 bases, leaving 22 bases not matched to a gene. CDR3 size: 17 residues. The CDR3 protein is CASSLTRPGQASSPGYF. CDR3 nucleotide sequence: TGTGCCAGCAGTTTGACCCGCCCGGGACAGGCGTCCTCGCCAGGGTACTTC.

This clonotype came up a few times. The CDR3 sequence: CASSQAIGTGELFF. CDR3 coding DNA: TGTGCCAGCAGCCAAGCGATAGGCACCGGGGAGCTGTTTTTT. The rearrangement links TRBV7-2 to TRBJ2-2; unclear D gene. In germline, CDR1 is SGHTA, CDR2 FQGNSA. This CDR3 comprises 14 residues. The V gene lost 5 bases and the J gene lost 4 bases, with 11 bases spanning the gap.

The CDR3 nucleotides are TGTGCCAGCAGCTTAGATTTAGGGGAAGAGACCCAGTACTTC. Translating gives CASSLDLGEETQYF. The chain couples TRBV7-9 to TRBJ2-5; weak D call: TRBD1 (5 bases). Trimming stripped 1 base from V and 3 bases from J, with 9 bases between. There are 14 residues in the CDR3. Per germline, CDR1 SEHNR and CDR2 FQNEAQ (reference sequence).

This clonotype was seen a few times. The chain couples TRBV27 to TRBJ2-1; 8 bases match TRBD1. V lost 7 bases and J lost 0; bases outside the gene matches: 5. From germline, CDR1 is MNHEY and CDR2 SMNVEV (reference sequence). CDR3 length: 15 residues. The CDR3 region has the DNA TGTGCCAGCAAAGGGGACAGGAGCTCCTACAATGAGCAGTTCTTC. It is translated as CASKGDRSSYNEQFF.